This T cell receptor (beta chain) was sequenced in a study of blood T cell repertoires in COVID-19 (TCRdb year 2020). Regarding the complete study: Samples from collaborators originated in the United States, Italy and Spain and spanned both the acute and convalescent phases of COVID-19. Where available, HLA class I and class II types were taken from metadata supplied by the sample provider and were not determined by assay-based typing. The repertoires were made available in a free public database intended to serve as a resource for research on the immune response to SARS-CoV-2. The dataset comprised deeply sampled blood TCRbeta repertoires from subjects exposed to, actively infected with, or recovered from COVID-19. The prospective study material was composed of cDNA or gDNA derived from T cells, B-cell-depleted T cells, or PBMCs. The sample metadata nearly always contained a de-identified subject ID, COVID-19 status, age in years and sex. The samples were drawn from two sources: the first 160 participants of the ongoing ImmuneRACE study, and about 1,300 subjects contributed by 6 global collaborators. What the authors observed across the whole study: The quantity of clinical and demographic metadata differed by source and by participant and was supplied without curation.

The germline V gene yields SNHLY for CDR1 and FYNNEI for CDR2. A distance of 14 bases separates the germline ends of V and J, which lose 4 bases and 5 bases respectively. Including cysteine and phenylalanine, the CDR3 has 14 amino acids. Solely the CDR3 DNA is kept, with 42 bases framed from the first base. The immunoSEQ Assay, a bias-controlled multiplex PCR, was used to amplify TCRbeta CDR3 regions from genomic DNA. The study's processing was this. Within the assay, amplification of reference gene primers was used to estimate how many nucleated cells each sample contained. Sequence reads were collapsed and filtered to measure the absolute abundance of every unique TCRbeta CDR3 rearrangement. Productive Simpson clonality was computed per sample as the square root of Simpson's diversity index over productive rearrangements. TCRdb mirrors the immuneACCESS table, restricted to in-frame sequences. Some clones are absent from its copies; in checked studies, under half trace to an unresolved V gene, and the reason for the others is unknown. The V and J calls and clone size are taken from that table; D and trimming were inferred from the DNA. The sample table records 64,000 or so clones; roughly 80% of these occur just once. Of the sample, nearly 10% falls within the top ten clones.

Collaborating institutions collected whole blood in K2EDTA tubes following their own protocols. For TCRbeta analysis, collaborator samples were shipped as frozen whole blood, as isolated PBMCs, or as DNA extracted from either sample type. In regard to this clone: Its recognized antigen is unknown. One base away there is no much larger clone; base qualities are not given.

The V gene is TRBV2 and the J gene is TRBJ1-1; the D gene lacks a confident call. The clonotype was recovered from a human donor in a cohort sampled during active COVID-19. The source material was peripheral blood. The DNA sequence reads TGTGCCAGCAGTGCTAGTCAAGCGGGTACTGAAGCTTTCTTT. Translated, it gives CASSASQAGTEAFF.